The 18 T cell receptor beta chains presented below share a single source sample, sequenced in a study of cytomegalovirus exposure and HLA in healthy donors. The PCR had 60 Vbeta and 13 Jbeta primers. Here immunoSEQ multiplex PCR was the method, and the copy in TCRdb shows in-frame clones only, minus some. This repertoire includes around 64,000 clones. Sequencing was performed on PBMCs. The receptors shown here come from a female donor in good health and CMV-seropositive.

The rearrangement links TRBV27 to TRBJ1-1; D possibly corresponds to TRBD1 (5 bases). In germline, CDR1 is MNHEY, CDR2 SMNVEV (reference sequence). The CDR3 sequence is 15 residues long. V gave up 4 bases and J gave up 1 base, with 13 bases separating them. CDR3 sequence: CASSYGPGGNTEAFF. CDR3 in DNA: TGTGCCAGCAGTTACGGACCCGGGGGGAACACTGAAGCTTTCTTT.

CDR3 coding DNA: TGTGCCAGCTCACCACTAGCGGGGGGCCGGATAGATACGCAGTATTTT. Amino acids: CASSPLAGGRIDTQYF. The chain has TRBV18 and TRBJ2-3, with 10 bases matching TRBD2. The CDR3 is made up of 16 amino acids. Germline trimming cut 1 base from V and 5 bases from J; bases unmatched to any gene: 6. Germline values: CDR1 KGHSH, CDR2 LQKENI.

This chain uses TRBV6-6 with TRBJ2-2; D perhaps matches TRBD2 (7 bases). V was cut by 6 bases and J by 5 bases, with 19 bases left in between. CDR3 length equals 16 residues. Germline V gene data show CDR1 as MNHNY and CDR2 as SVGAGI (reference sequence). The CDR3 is CASSQPRGAVTGELFF. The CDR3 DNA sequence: TGTGCCAGCAGCCAGCCTCGGGGGGCGGTAACCGGGGAGCTGTTTTTT.

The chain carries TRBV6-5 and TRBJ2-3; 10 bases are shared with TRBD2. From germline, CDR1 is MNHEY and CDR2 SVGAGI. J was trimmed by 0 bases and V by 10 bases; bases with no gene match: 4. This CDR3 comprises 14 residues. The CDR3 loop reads CATGLAESTDTQYF. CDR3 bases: TGTGCCACCGGACTAGCGGAGAGCACAGATACGCAGTATTTT.

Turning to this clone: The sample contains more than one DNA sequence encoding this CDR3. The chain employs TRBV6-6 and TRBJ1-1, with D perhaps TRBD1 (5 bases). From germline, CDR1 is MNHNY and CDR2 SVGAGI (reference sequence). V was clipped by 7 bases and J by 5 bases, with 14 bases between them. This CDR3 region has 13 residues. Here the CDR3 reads CASTPYGGTEAFF. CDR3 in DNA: TGTGCCAGCACCCCATACGGGGGAACTGAAGCTTTCTTT.

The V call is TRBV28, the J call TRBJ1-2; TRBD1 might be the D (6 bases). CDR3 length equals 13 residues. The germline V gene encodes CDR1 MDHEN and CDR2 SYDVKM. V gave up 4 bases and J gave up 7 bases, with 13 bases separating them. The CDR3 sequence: CASSSGDLRGYTF. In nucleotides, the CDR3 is TGTGCCAGCAGTTCAGGGGATTTACGTGGCTACACCTTC.

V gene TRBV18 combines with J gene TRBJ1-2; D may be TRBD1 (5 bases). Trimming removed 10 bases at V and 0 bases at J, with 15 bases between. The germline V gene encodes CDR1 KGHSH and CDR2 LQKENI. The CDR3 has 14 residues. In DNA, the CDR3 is TGTGCCATCCAAACGGGGGGTTCTAACTATGGCTACACCTTC. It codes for CAIQTGGSNYGYTF.

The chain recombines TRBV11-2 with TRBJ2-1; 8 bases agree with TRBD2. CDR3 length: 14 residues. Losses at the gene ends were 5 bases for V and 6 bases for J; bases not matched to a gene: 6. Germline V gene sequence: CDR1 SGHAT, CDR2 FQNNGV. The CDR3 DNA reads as TGTGCCAGCAGCCAGGGCGGGGGGCCCAATGAGCAGTTCTTC. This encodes CASSQGGGPNEQFF.

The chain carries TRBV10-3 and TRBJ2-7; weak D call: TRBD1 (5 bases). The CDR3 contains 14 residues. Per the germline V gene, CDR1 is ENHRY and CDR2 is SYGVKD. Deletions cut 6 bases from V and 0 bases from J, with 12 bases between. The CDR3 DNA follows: TGTGCCATCAGCGCAGGGTCGGGCTCCTACGAGCAGTACTTC. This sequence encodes CAISAGSGSYEQYF.

CDR3 sequence (DNA): TGTGCCAGCAGTGAATGGAGGGGTTCGGATGAAAAACTGTTTTTT. Its protein product is CASSEWRGSDEKLFF. This rearrangement joins TRBV25-1 to TRBJ1-4, with D tentatively TRBD1 (5 bases). Germline assignment: CDR1 MGHDK and CDR2 SYGVNS. The germline V and J ends were trimmed by 1 base and 6 bases, with 12 bases remaining between them. This CDR3 is built from 15 residues. The full variable domain, in which reference TRBV25-1 and TRBJ1-4 provide the parts outside the CDR3, is EADIYQTPRYLVIGTGKKITLECSQTMGHDKMYWYQQDPGMELHLIHYSYGVNSTEKGDLSSESTVSRIRTEHFPLTLESARPSHTSQYLCASSEWRGSDEKLFFGSGTQLSVL.

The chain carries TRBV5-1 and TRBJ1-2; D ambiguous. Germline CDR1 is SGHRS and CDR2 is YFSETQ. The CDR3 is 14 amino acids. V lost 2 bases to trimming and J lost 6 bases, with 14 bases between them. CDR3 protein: CASSFSTKEDGYTF. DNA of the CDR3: TGCGCCAGCAGCTTTTCGACAAAAGAAGATGGCTACACCTTC.

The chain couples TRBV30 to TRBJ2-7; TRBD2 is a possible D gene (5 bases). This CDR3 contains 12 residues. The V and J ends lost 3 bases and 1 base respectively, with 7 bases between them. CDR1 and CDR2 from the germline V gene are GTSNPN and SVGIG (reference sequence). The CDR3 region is CAWSGLSYEQYF. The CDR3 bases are TGTGCCTGGAGCGGACTTTCCTACGAGCAGTACTTC.

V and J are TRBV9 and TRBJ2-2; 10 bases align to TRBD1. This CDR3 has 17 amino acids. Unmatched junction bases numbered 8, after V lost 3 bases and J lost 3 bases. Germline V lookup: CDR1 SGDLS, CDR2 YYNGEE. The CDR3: CASSGKGTGAYTGELFF. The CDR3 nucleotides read TGTGCCAGCAGCGGAAAGGGGACAGGGGCTTACACCGGGGAGCTGTTTTTT.

As DNA, the CDR3 is TGCGCCAGCAGCCTCGAGGCGGGGGCATACAATGAGCAGTTCTTC. It specifies CASSLEAGAYNEQFF. The rearrangement links TRBV4-3 to TRBJ2-1, with D tentatively TRBD2 (7 bases). CDR1 and CDR2 (germline): LGHNA, YSLEER. V gave up 4 bases and J gave up 4 bases, with 14 bases separating them. The CDR3 loop spans 15 amino acids.

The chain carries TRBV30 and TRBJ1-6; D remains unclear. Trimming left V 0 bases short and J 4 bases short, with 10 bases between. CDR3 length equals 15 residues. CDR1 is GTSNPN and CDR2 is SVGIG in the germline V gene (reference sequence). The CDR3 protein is CAWSVRSPYNSPLHF. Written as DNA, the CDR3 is TGTGCCTGGAGTGTACGGAGTCCGTATAATTCACCCCTCCACTTT. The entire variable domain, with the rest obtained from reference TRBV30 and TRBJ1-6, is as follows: SQTIHQWPATLVQPVGSPLSLECTVEGTSNPNLYWYRQAAGRGLQLLFYSVGIGQISSEVPQNLSASRPQDRQFILSSKKLLLSDSGFYLCAWSVRSPYNSPLHFGNGTRLTVT.

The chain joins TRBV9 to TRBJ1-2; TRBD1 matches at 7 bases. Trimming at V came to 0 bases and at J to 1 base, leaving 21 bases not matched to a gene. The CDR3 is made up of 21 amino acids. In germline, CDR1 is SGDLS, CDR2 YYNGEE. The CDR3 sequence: CASSVGVNEQGTRSGNYGYTF. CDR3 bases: TGTGCCAGCAGCGTAGGCGTGAACGAACAGGGGACCCGCTCCGGTAACTATGGCTACACCTTC.

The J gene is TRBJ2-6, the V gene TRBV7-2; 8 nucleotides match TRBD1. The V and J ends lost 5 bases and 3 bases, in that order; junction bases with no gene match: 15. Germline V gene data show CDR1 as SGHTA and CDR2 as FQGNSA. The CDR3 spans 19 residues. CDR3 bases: TGTGCCAGCAGCCCTAGGGCTGGTCAGGGGGCGTATGGGGCCAACGTCCTGACTTTC. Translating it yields CASSPRAGQGAYGANVLTF.

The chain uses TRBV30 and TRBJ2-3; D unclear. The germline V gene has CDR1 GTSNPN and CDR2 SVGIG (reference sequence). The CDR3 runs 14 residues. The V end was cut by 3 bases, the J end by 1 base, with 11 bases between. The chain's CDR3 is CAWSPSPGTDTQYF. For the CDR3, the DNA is TGTGCCTGGAGCCCCTCCCCAGGCACAGATACGCAGTATTTT. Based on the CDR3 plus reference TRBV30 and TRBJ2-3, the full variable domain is SQTIHQWPATLVQPVGSPLSLECTVEGTSNPNLYWYRQAAGRGLQLLFYSVGIGQISSEVPQNLSASRPQDRQFILSSKKLLLSDSGFYLCAWSPSPGTDTQYFGPGTRLTVL.